The clone carrying this T cell receptor beta chain was seen only a few times. CDR3 size: 17 residues. Germline CDR1 DFQATT, CDR2 SNEGSKA (reference sequence). The junction had 9 bases not matched to a gene; V was cut back by 0 bases and J by 2 bases. One entry per CDR3 protein, called by TCRdb with MiXCR from the 5' RACE reads. The sample records fewer than 50,000 distinct CDR3 sequences, 22% being singletons. Tregs were sorted as CD4+CD25+CD127-/low cells. The sequence came from a female donor with breast cancer. The sequencing input was Tregs sorted from a lymph node. The chain is built from TRBV20-1 and TRBJ2-7; 11 bases are a match to TRBD2. CDR3 nucleotides: TGCAGTGCTAGAGATAGGGAGACTAGCGGGGCTCCCTACGAGCAGTACTTC. It yields the protein CSARDRETSGAPYEQYF.